The subject of this entry is one T cell receptor beta chain. No antigen is known for it. No clone much larger than this one lies a single base away; base qualities are absent. The identical CDR3 is also encoded by other nucleotide sequences in the sample. V and J are truncated by 2 bases and 5 bases respectively, leaving an intervening sequence of 11 bases. The CDR3, cysteine through phenylalanine, is 14 amino acids long. Solely the CDR3 DNA is kept, with 42 bases framed from the first base. As encoded in the germline V gene, CDR1 is MNHEY while CDR2 is SVGAGI. This sample is drawn from a study of control samples from healthy donors and cancer patients (TCRdb year 2020). The library was produced with the immunoSEQ multiplex PCR assay. TCRdb took this table from immuneACCESS and kept in-frame rearrangements with V and J called. Such tables lack part of the clones; where checked against another copy, unresolved V genes explain under half of the gap, and the rest is unexplained. Recorded for this sample are 100,000 to 150,000 clones; about 92% of them occurred a single time. The top ten hold 2% to 2.5% of the sample.

Sequencing used blood. The rearranged chain carries TRBV6-5 and TRBJ2-3; the D call could be TRBD1 or TRBD2, with each sharing 6 bases. The receptor was isolated from a woman aged 50 to 65 in good health. The DNA is as follows: TGTGCCAGCAGTTACAGGGGGGCTGGAGATACGCAGTATTTT. This yields the protein CASSYRGAGDTQYF.